This TCR beta chain is from a study of early T cells in non-severe SARS-CoV-2 infection. Trimming removed 0 bases at V and 7 bases at J, with 14 bases between. Germline V gene lookup returns CDR1 SGDLS and CDR2 YYNGEE. This CDR3 has 16 amino acids. One entry per CDR3 protein results from TCRdb running MiXCR on the 5' RACE reads. This table holds roughly 90,000 distinct CDR3 sequences, 11% to 15% found once. Sequencing was carried out using whole blood. V usage is TRBV9 and J usage is TRBJ1-6; a weak D match, TRBD1 (5 bases). The receptor was isolated from an adult who was a healthcare worker with PCR-confirmed SARS-CoV-2 infection or an uninfected control (not recorded which). The CDR3 here is CASSVGPARENSPLHF. CDR3 DNA: TGTGCCAGCAGCGTAGGCCCGGCCAGGGAGAATTCACCCCTCCACTTT.